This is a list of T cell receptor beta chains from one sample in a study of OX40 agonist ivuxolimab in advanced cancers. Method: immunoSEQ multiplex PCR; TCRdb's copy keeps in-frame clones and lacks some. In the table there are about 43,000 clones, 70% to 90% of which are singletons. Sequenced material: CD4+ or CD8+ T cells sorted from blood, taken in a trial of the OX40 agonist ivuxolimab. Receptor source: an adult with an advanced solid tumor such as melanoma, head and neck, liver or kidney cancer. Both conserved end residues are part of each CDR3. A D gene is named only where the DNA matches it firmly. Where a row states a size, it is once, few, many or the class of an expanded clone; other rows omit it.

CDR3aa: CASSSHGTGGTEAFF
CDR3nt: TGCGCCAGCAGTTCACATGGGACAGGGGGAACTGAAGCTTTCTTT
abundance: -
v_gene: TRBV4-3
d_gene: TRBD1
j_gene: TRBJ1-1

CDR3aa: CASSLAKFAGDYDTQYF
CDR3nt: TGTGCCAGCAGCTTGGCCAAGTTTGCAGGGGATTACGATACGCAGTATTTT
abundance: -
v_gene: TRBV5-5
d_gene: -
j_gene: TRBJ2-3

CDR3aa: CSVDSRTSGNTGELFF
CDR3nt: TGCAGCGTTGATTCTAGGACTAGCGGGAACACCGGGGAGCTGTTTTTT
abundance: -
v_gene: TRBV29-1
d_gene: TRBD2
j_gene: TRBJ2-2

CDR3aa: CASSIWLADRGDTQYF
CDR3nt: TGTGCCAGTAGTATATGGCTAGCGGACAGAGGCGATACGCAGTATTTT
abundance: -
v_gene: TRBV19
d_gene: -
j_gene: TRBJ2-3

CDR3aa: CASSLLDMSVEAFF
CDR3nt: TGTGCCAGCAGCTTGCTGGACATGTCGGTTGAAGCTTTCTTT
abundance: -
v_gene: TRBV5-6
d_gene: -
j_gene: TRBJ1-1

CDR3aa: CATSGERGSGNTIYF
CDR3nt: TGTGCCACCAGCGGCGAGAGGGGCTCTGGAAACACCATATATTTT
abundance: once
v_gene: TRBV15
d_gene: -
j_gene: TRBJ1-3

CDR3aa: CARVAWPQEQLANYGYTF
CDR3nt: TGTGCCCGAGTAGCGTGGCCACAGGAACAATTAGCTAACTATGGCTACACCTTC
abundance: -
v_gene: TRBV30
d_gene: -
j_gene: TRBJ1-2

CDR3aa: CASSESTRPGELFF
CDR3nt: TGTGCCAGCAGTGAATCAACTAGACCCGGGGAGCTGTTTTTT
abundance: -
v_gene: TRBV2
d_gene: -
j_gene: TRBJ2-2

CDR3aa: CASSRGGRGDTQYF
CDR3nt: TGTGCCAGCAGCCGCGGGGGGAGAGGAGATACGCAGTATTTT
abundance: -
v_gene: TRBV7-6
d_gene: TRBD2
j_gene: TRBJ2-3

CDR3aa: CASSRPGPGSIDTQYF
CDR3nt: TGTGCCAGCAGCCGGCCCGGGCCCGGGTCCATCGATACGCAGTATTTT
abundance: -
v_gene: TRBV7-9
d_gene: -
j_gene: TRBJ2-3

CDR3aa: CASSEVVWSIGYGYTF
CDR3nt: TGCGCCAGCAGTGAGGTGGTTTGGTCGATCGGCTATGGCTACACCTTC
abundance: -
v_gene: TRBV10-1
d_gene: -
j_gene: TRBJ1-2

CDR3aa: CASSLSGAGIYNEQFF
CDR3nt: TGTGCCAGCAGCTTATCAGGAGCGGGCATCTACAATGAGCAGTTCTTC
abundance: -
v_gene: TRBV7-2
d_gene: -
j_gene: TRBJ2-1

CDR3aa: CASSVAGTSGRAFEQFF
CDR3nt: TGTGCCAGCAGCGTAGCTGGGACTAGCGGGAGGGCCTTTGAGCAGTTCTTC
abundance: -
v_gene: TRBV9
d_gene: TRBD2
j_gene: TRBJ2-1

CDR3aa: CASSLSRYGGVSYEQYF
CDR3nt: TGTGCCAGCAGCTTATCGCGGTACGGGGGGGTTTCCTACGAGCAGTACTTC
abundance: -
v_gene: TRBV7-8
d_gene: TRBD2
j_gene: TRBJ2-7

CDR3aa: CASSLGRGDGYTF
CDR3nt: TGTGCCAGCAGCTTAGGCAGGGGCGATGGCTACACCTTC
abundance: -
v_gene: TRBV7-9
d_gene: -
j_gene: TRBJ1-2

CDR3aa: CASSRNIDTGLGTSEQYF
CDR3nt: TGCGCCAGCAGCCGCAATATTGATACTGGACTAGGGACCTCGGAGCAGTACTTC
abundance: few
v_gene: TRBV5-1
d_gene: TRBD2
j_gene: TRBJ2-7

CDR3aa: CASSPLVVVTEAFF
CDR3nt: TGTGCCAGCAGCCCCCTGGTGGTGGTCACTGAAGCTTTCTTT
abundance: -
v_gene: TRBV11-2
d_gene: -
j_gene: TRBJ1-1

CDR3aa: CASPLLDSGGNIQYF
CDR3nt: TGTGCCAGCCCGTTACTAGACAGTGGGGGGAACATTCAGTACTTC
abundance: -
v_gene: TRBV2
d_gene: -
j_gene: TRBJ2-4

CDR3aa: CASSYYRVKSPLHF
CDR3nt: TGTGCCAGCAGTTACTACAGGGTGAAATCACCCCTCCACTTT
abundance: -
v_gene: TRBV6-5
d_gene: -
j_gene: TRBJ1-6

CDR3aa: CASLADYEQFF
CDR3nt: TGTGCCAGCCTAGCTGACTATGAGCAGTTCTTC
abundance: -
v_gene: TRBV2
d_gene: -
j_gene: TRBJ2-1

CDR3aa: CASSALRSGTYEQYF
CDR3nt: TGTGCCAGCAGCGCGCTAAGGTCCGGGACTTACGAGCAGTACTTC
abundance: -
v_gene: TRBV9
d_gene: -
j_gene: TRBJ2-7

CDR3aa: CASSHRASSYEQYF
CDR3nt: TGTGCCAGCAGCCACAGGGCGAGCTCCTACGAGCAGTACTTC
abundance: -
v_gene: TRBV11-2
d_gene: -
j_gene: TRBJ2-7

CDR3aa: CASSYTGVDSYEQYF
CDR3nt: TGTGCCAGCAGTTACACAGGCGTGGACTCCTACGAGCAGTACTTC
abundance: -
v_gene: TRBV6-6
d_gene: -
j_gene: TRBJ2-7

CDR3aa: CASSRSTGYAGELFF
CDR3nt: TGTGCCAGCAGCCGGTCGACGGGGTACGCCGGGGAGCTGTTTTTT
abundance: -
v_gene: TRBV7-6
d_gene: -
j_gene: TRBJ2-2

CDR3aa: CASRQAGGPSDTQYF
CDR3nt: TGTGCCAGCAGGCAAGCGGGGGGGCCGTCAGATACGCAGTATTTT
abundance: -
v_gene: TRBV13
d_gene: TRBD2
j_gene: TRBJ2-3

CDR3aa: CASSEGDRDSYEQYF
CDR3nt: TGTGCCAGCAGTGAAGGGGACAGAGATTCCTACGAGCAGTACTTC
abundance: -
v_gene: TRBV2
d_gene: TRBD1
j_gene: TRBJ2-7

CDR3aa: CASSLSTVGPYNEQFF
CDR3nt: TGTGCCAGCAGTTTATCCACAGTGGGACCCTACAATGAGCAGTTCTTC
abundance: -
v_gene: TRBV27
d_gene: -
j_gene: TRBJ2-1

CDR3aa: CASSSPDKAFPPLHF
CDR3nt: TGTGCCAGCAGCTCACCCGACAAGGCATTTCCACCCCTCCACTTT
abundance: -
v_gene: TRBV7-9
d_gene: -
j_gene: TRBJ1-6

CDR3aa: CASSFGNSIEQYF
CDR3nt: TGTGCCAGCAGTTTCGGGAATTCTATCGAGCAGTACTTC
abundance: -
v_gene: TRBV27
d_gene: -
j_gene: TRBJ2-7

CDR3aa: CASSLPGTGVSNGYTF
CDR3nt: TGTGCCAGCAGTTTACCCGGGACAGGGGTTTCCAATGGCTACACCTTC
abundance: -
v_gene: TRBV28
d_gene: TRBD1
j_gene: TRBJ1-2

CDR3aa: CAISEGTRSGEQYF
CDR3nt: TGTGCCATCAGTGAGGGGACGCGGTCGGGCGAGCAGTACTTC
abundance: -
v_gene: TRBV10-3
d_gene: -
j_gene: TRBJ2-7

CDR3aa: CASSVGDIYEQYF
CDR3nt: TGTGCCAGCAGCGTAGGGGACATCTACGAGCAGTACTTC
abundance: many
v_gene: TRBV9
d_gene: -
j_gene: TRBJ2-7

CDR3aa: CASSFSTSGFSYEQYF
CDR3nt: TGTGCCAGCAGCTTCAGCACTAGCGGGTTCTCCTACGAGCAGTACTTC
abundance: once
v_gene: TRBV7-2
d_gene: TRBD2
j_gene: TRBJ2-7

CDR3aa: CASSSILTDYGYTF
CDR3nt: TGTGCCAGCAGCTCCATCCTGACAGACTATGGCTACACCTTC
abundance: -
v_gene: TRBV9
d_gene: -
j_gene: TRBJ1-2

CDR3aa: CASSSRGELAKNIQYF
CDR3nt: TGTGCCAGCAGTTCCCGGGGGGAGCTAGCCAAAAACATTCAGTACTTC
abundance: -
v_gene: TRBV7-8
d_gene: TRBD2
j_gene: TRBJ2-4

CDR3aa: CASSPTGLVYGYTF
CDR3nt: TGTGCCAGCAGCCCGACAGGGCTTGTCTATGGCTACACCTTC
abundance: -
v_gene: TRBV14
d_gene: TRBD1
j_gene: TRBJ1-2

CDR3aa: CASSPRTGRDTQYF
CDR3nt: TGTGCCAGCAGTCCTCGGACAGGGCGGGATACGCAGTATTTT
abundance: -
v_gene: TRBV27
d_gene: TRBD1
j_gene: TRBJ2-3

CDR3aa: CASSSGTATGTQYF
CDR3nt: TGTGCCAGCAGCTCCGGGACCGCGACAGGGACCCAGTACTTC
abundance: -
v_gene: TRBV13
d_gene: -
j_gene: TRBJ2-5

CDR3aa: CASSPTGELFF
CDR3nt: TGTGCCAGCAGCCCCACCGGGGAGCTGTTTTTT
abundance: -
v_gene: TRBV7-9
d_gene: -
j_gene: TRBJ2-2

CDR3aa: CASSYLGGASTGELFF
CDR3nt: TGTGCCAGCAGTTACTTGGGGGGGGCAAGCACCGGGGAGCTGTTTTTT
abundance: -
v_gene: TRBV6-5
d_gene: -
j_gene: TRBJ2-2